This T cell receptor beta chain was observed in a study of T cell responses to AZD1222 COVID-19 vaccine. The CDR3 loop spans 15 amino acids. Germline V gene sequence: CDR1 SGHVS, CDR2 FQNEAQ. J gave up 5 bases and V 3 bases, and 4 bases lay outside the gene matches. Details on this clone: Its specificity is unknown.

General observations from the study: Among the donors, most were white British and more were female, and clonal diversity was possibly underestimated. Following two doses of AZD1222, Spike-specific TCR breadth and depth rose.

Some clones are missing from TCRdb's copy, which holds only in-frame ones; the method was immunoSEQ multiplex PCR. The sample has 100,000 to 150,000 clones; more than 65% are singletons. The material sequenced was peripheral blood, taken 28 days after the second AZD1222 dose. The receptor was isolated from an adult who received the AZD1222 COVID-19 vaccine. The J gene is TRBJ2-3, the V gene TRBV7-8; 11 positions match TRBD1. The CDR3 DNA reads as TGTGCCAGCAGCTTGGCGGGACAGGGGGGAGATACGCAGTATTTT. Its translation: CASSLAGQGGDTQYF.